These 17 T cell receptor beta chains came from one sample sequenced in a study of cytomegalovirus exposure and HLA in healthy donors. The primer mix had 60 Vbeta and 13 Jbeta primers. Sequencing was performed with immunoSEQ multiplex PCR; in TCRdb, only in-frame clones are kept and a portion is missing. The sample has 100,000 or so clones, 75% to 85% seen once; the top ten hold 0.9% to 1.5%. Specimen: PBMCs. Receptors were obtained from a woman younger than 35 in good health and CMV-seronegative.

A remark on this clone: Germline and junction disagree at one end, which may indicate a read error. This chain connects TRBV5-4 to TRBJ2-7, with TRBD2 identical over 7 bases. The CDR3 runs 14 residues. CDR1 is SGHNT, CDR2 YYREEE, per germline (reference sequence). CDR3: CAGSLGGSSYEQYF. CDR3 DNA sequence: TGTGCCGGCAGCTTGGGCGGGAGTTCCTACGAGCAGTACTTC.

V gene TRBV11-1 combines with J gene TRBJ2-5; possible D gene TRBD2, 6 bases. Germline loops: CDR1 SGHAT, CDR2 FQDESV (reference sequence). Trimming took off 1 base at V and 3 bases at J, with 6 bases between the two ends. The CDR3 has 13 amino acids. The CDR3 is CASSLGEEETQYF. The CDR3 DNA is TGTGCCAGCAGCTTAGGGGAGGAAGAGACCCAGTACTTC.

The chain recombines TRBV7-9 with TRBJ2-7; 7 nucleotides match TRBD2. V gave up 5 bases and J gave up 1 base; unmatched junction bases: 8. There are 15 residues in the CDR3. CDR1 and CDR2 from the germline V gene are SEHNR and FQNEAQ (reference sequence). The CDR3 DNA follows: TGTGCCAGCAGCACCCGGCGGGAGCGGTCCTACGAGCAGTACTTC. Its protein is CASSTRRERSYEQYF.

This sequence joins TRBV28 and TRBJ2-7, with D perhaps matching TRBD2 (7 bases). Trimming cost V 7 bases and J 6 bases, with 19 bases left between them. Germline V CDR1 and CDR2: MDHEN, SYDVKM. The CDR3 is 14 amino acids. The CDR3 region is CASIKGGAFAEQYF. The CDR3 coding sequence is TGTGCCAGCATCAAGGGGGGGGCTTTCGCCGAGCAGTACTTC.

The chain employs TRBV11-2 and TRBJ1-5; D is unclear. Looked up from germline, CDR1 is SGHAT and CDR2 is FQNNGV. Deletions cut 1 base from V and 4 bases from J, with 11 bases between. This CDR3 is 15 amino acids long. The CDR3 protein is CASSLGGSFNQPQHF. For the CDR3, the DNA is TGTGCCAGCAGCTTAGGAGGCAGTTTTAATCAGCCCCAGCATTTT.

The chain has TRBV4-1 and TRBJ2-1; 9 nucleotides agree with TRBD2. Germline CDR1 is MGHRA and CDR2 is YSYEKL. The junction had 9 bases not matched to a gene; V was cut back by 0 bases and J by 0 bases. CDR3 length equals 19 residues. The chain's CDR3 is CASSQEHGLAIGSYNEQFF. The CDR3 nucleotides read TGCGCCAGCAGCCAAGAACACGGACTAGCGATTGGCTCCTACAATGAGCAGTTCTTC.

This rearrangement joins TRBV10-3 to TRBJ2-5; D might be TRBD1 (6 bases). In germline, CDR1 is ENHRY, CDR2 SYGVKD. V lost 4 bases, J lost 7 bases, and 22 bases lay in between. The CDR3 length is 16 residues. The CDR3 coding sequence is TGTGCCATCAGTGGAATCTTGGGCAGGGGTATTGGGACCCAGTACTTC. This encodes CAISGILGRGIGTQYF.

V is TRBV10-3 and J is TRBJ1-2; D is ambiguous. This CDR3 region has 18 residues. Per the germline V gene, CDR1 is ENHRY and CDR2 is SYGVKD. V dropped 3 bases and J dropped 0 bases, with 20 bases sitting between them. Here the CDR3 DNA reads TGTGCCATCAGTGACCCGACACTGTTCGGGCGGGCTAACTATGGCTACACCTTC. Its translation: CAISDPTLFGRANYGYTF.

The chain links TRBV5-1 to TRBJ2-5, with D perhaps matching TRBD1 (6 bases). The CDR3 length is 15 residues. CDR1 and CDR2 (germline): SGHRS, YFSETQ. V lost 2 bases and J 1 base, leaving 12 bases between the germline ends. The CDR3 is CASSLSPGVQETQYF. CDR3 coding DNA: TGCGCCAGCAGCTTATCGCCAGGGGTCCAAGAGACCCAGTACTTC.

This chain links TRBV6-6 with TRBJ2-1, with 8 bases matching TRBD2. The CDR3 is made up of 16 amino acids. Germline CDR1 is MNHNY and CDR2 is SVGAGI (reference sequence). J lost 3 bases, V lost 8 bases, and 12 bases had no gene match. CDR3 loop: CASELSSGPLYNEQFF. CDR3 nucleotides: TGTGCCAGCGAATTATCTAGCGGGCCTCTCTACAATGAGCAGTTCTTC.

The CDR3 DNA is TGTGCCAGCAGTCGAACGGGACAGGGTAACTACGAGCAGTACTTC. Its protein product is CASSRTGQGNYEQYF. This chain uses TRBV6-5 with TRBJ2-7, with 9 bases aligning to TRBD1. The ends lost 5 bases at V and 3 bases at J; junction bases unmatched: 8. Germline V gene data show CDR1 as MNHEY and CDR2 as SVGAGI. The CDR3 length is 15 residues.

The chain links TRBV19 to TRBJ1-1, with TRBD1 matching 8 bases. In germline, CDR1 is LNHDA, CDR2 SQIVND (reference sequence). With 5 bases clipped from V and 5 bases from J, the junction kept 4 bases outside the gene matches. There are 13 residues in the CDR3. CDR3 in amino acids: CASSQGAGTEAFF. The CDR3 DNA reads TGTGCCAGTAGTCAGGGGGCCGGAACTGAAGCTTTCTTT.

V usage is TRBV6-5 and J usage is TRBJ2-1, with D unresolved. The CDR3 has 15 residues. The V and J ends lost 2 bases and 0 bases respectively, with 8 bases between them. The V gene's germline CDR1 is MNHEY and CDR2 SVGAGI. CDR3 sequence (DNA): TGTGCCAGCAGTTACGACACGAGCTCCTACAATGAGCAGTTCTTC. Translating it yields CASSYDTSSYNEQFF.

The DNA of the CDR3 is TGTGCCAGCAGTTACGTTATGGGCTCGGATGGCTACACCTTC. Residues: CASSYVMGSDGYTF. The chain has TRBV6-6 and TRBJ1-2, with D unclear. Germline CDR1 and CDR2: MNHNY and SVGAGI (reference sequence). The CDR3 contains 14 residues. V lost 2 bases and J 6 bases, leaving 13 bases between the germline ends.

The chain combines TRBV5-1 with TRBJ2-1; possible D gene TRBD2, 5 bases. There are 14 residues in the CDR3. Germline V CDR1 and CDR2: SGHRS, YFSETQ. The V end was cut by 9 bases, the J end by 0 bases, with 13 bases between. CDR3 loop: CATTTGVSYNEQFF. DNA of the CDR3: TGCGCCACTACAACCGGGGTCTCCTACAATGAGCAGTTCTTC.

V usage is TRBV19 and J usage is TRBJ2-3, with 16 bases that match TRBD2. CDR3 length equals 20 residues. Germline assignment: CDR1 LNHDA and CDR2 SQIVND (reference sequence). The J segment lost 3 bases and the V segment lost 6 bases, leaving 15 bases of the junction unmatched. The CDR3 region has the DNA TGTGCCAGTAGCAAAGCGGGACTAGCGGGGGGGCCAAGGGTAACAGATACGCAGTATTTT. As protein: CASSKAGLAGGPRVTDTQYF.

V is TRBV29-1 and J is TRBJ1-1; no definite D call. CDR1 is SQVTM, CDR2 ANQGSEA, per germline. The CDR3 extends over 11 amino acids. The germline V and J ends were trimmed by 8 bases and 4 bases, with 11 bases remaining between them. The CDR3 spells CSSGRSTEAFF. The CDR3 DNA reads TGCAGCTCTGGGCGAAGCACTGAAGCTTTCTTT.